Below are 30 T cell receptor beta chains sequenced from a single sample in a study of untreated major depressive disorder. Assay used: immunoSEQ multiplex PCR; TCRdb lists only in-frame clones, some missing. Altogether nearly 20,000 clones are present, approximately 87% being singletons, with the ten largest covering less than 1%. Material for sequencing was CD4+ T cells from PBMCs. The receptor source for this set is a woman in her twenties or thirties in good health.

This clone was seen once. The J gene is TRBJ2-5, the V gene TRBV27, with 16 bases fitting TRBD2. The CDR3 runs to 17 residues. The germline gives CDR1 MNHEY, CDR2 SMNVEV (reference sequence). Losses at the gene ends were 6 bases for V and 4 bases for J; bases not matched to a gene: 8. This chain's CDR3 is CASRAGLAGGPRETQYF. CDR3 nucleotide sequence: TGTGCCAGCAGGGCGGGACTAGCGGGAGGGCCGCGAGAGACCCAGTACTTC.

The rearrangement links TRBV11-2 to TRBJ2-7; tentatively, D is TRBD2 (6 bases). Germline values: CDR1 SGHAT, CDR2 FQNNGV. This CDR3 has 15 amino acids. Trimming took 1 base from V and 3 from J, leaving 13 bases between them. CDR3 sequence: CASSLGVGSDYEQYF. The CDR3 DNA reads as TGTGCCAGCAGCTTAGGGGTCGGGAGCGACTACGAGCAGTACTTC.

The V gene is TRBV9, the J gene TRBJ2-7; TRBD2 agrees at 8 bases. Germline assignment: CDR1 SGDLS and CDR2 YYNGEE. The junction had 4 bases not matched to a gene; V was cut back by 0 bases and J by 2 bases. The CDR3 has 15 residues. CDR3 coding DNA: TGTGCCAGCAGCGTAGAACCCGGGAGGGCCTACGAGCAGTACTTC. Translating gives CASSVEPGRAYEQYF.

The chain has TRBV6-1 and TRBJ2-1; 9 nucleotides match TRBD2. CDR1 and CDR2 (germline): MNHNS, SASEGT. The CDR3 covers 14 residues. Unmatched junction bases numbered 9, after V lost 8 bases and J lost 7 bases. CDR3 amino acids: CASGGLAQANEQFF. The DNA for the CDR3 is TGTGCCAGCGGGGGACTAGCCCAAGCGAATGAGCAGTTCTTC.

This chain connects TRBV12-5 to TRBJ2-7, with D perhaps matching TRBD1 (6 bases). Germline-derived CDR1 and CDR2 are LGHNT and FRNRAP. The CDR3 is 16 amino acids. Trimming took off 3 bases at V and 7 bases at J, with 22 bases between the two ends. The CDR3 loop reads CASGLYPDRIWVEQYF. The CDR3, as DNA: TGTGCTAGTGGTTTATATCCGGACAGAATATGGGTTGAGCAGTACTTC.

The rearrangement links TRBV6-1 to TRBJ2-7; D is unclear. CDR1 is MNHNS, CDR2 SASEGT, per germline. The V and J ends lost 10 bases and 2 bases respectively, with 15 bases between them. There are 13 residues in the CDR3. In nucleotides, the CDR3 is TGTGCCATACGCCCCGGGCCGACCTACGAGCAGTACTTC. This codes for CAIRPGPTYEQYF.

This chain uses TRBV5-6 with TRBJ2-2, with TRBD2 as a possible D gene (6 bases). V gave up 0 bases and J gave up 7 bases, with 10 bases separating them. Germline CDR1 SGHDT, CDR2 YYEEEE. The CDR3 covers 14 residues. As DNA, the CDR3 is TGTGCCAGCAGCTTGGATTTGGGAGGCGGGGAGCTGTTTTTT. Translated, it gives CASSLDLGGGELFF.

The chain joins TRBV7-9 to TRBJ2-1, with 10 bases that match TRBD1. Trimming removed 5 bases from V and 1 base from J; junction bases left unmatched: 5. The V gene's germline CDR1 is SEHNR and CDR2 FQNEAQ (reference sequence). The length of the CDR3 is 16 residues. CDR3 nucleotide sequence: TGTGCCAGCAGCCTAAGGGGACAGGGGTCCTACAATGAGCAGTTCTTC. It yields the protein CASSLRGQGSYNEQFF.

The chain couples TRBV15 to TRBJ1-2; D not certain. Trimming left V 3 bases short and J 5 bases short, with 10 bases between. The CDR3 runs to 13 residues. Germline lookup yields CDR1 LNHNV and CDR2 YYDKDF (reference sequence). CDR3 residues: CATSSFDRYGYTF. The CDR3 DNA reads TGTGCCACCAGCAGCTTCGATCGATATGGCTACACCTTC.

The V gene is TRBV19, the J gene TRBJ2-4; possibly TRBD1 or TRBD2 for D (7 bases each). Deletions cut 4 bases from V and 4 bases from J, with 14 bases between. CDR1 is LNHDA and CDR2 is SQIVND in the germline V gene (reference sequence). The CDR3 runs to 15 residues. CDR3 amino acids: CASSSGGQTKNIQYF. The CDR3 region has the DNA TGTGCCAGTAGTAGCGGGGGACAGACTAAAAACATTCAGTACTTC.

This sequence joins TRBV2 and TRBJ2-3; the D is unclear. This CDR3 has 13 amino acids. V dropped 6 bases and J dropped 2 bases, with 9 bases sitting between them. Germline V gives CDR1 SNHLY, CDR2 FYNNEI. CDR3 DNA sequence: TGTGCCAGCAGGACCCGGGCCACAGATACGCAGTATTTT. Encoded protein: CASRTRATDTQYF.

The rearrangement links TRBV28 to TRBJ1-2; D not certain. Germline V lookup: CDR1 MDHEN, CDR2 SYDVKM. The CDR3 covers 13 residues. V was cut by 1 base and J by 0 bases, with 3 bases left in between. This CDR3 is CASSLSANYGYTF. Written as DNA, the CDR3 is TGTGCCAGCAGTTTATCCGCTAACTATGGCTACACCTTC.

This clone was detected only a few times. The chain recombines TRBV20-1 with TRBJ1-2; possible D gene TRBD1, 5 bases. The germline V gene encodes CDR1 DFQATT and CDR2 SNEGSKA (reference sequence). Trimming removed 3 bases from V and 8 bases from J, with 10 bases in between. The CDR3 consists of 11 residues. The CDR3 spells CSARARDGYTF. The CDR3 DNA follows: TGCAGTGCTAGGGCCAGGGACGGCTACACCTTC.

The chain recombines TRBV4-3 with TRBJ2-3; either TRBD1 or TRBD2 may supply D (5 bases each). There are 15 residues in the CDR3. From germline, CDR1 is LGHNA and CDR2 YSLEER. Deletions cut 1 base from V and 0 bases from J, with 8 bases between. The CDR3 here is CASSQGDVSTDTQYF. The CDR3 nucleotides read TGCGCCAGCAGCCAAGGGGACGTTAGCACAGATACGCAGTATTTT.

This rearrangement joins TRBV9 to TRBJ2-5, with 10 nucleotides matching TRBD2. Trimming removed 2 bases from V and 1 base from J; junction bases left unmatched: 2. The germline V gene has CDR1 SGDLS and CDR2 YYNGEE. The CDR3 runs to 15 residues. The CDR3 nucleotides are TGTGCCAGCAGCGTTCTAGCGGGGGCCCAAGAGACCCAGTACTTC. Encoded protein: CASSVLAGAQETQYF.

The chain has TRBV20-1 and TRBJ2-7; D not certain. The germline V and J ends were trimmed by 1 base and 1 base, with 2 bases remaining between them. There are 11 residues in the CDR3. Germline-derived CDR1 and CDR2 are DFQATT and SNEGSKA (reference sequence). CDR3 coding DNA: TGCAGTGCTAGAGTTTCCTACGAGCAGTACTTC. Translated, it gives CSARVSYEQYF.

This clone was seen only a few times. The J gene is TRBJ2-7, the V gene TRBV5-1; D might be TRBD2 (5 bases). The CDR3 covers 14 residues. Germline V gene sequence: CDR1 SGHRS, CDR2 YFSETQ. V lost 4 bases, J lost 2 bases, and 13 bases lay in between. Written as DNA, the CDR3 is TGCGCCAGCAGCAAAGACGGGATACCCTACGAGCAGTACTTC. Its translation: CASSKDGIPYEQYF.

The chain combines TRBV5-6 with TRBJ2-7; D is uncertain. Germline V gene sequence: CDR1 SGHDT, CDR2 YYEEEE. The length of the CDR3 is 13 residues. V dropped 0 bases and J dropped 2 bases, with 6 bases sitting between them. CDR3 in DNA: TGTGCCAGCAGCTTGGTGGGTACCTACGAGCAGTACTTC. It is translated as CASSLVGTYEQYF.

The table lists this clone with a few counts. This rearrangement joins TRBV6-5 to TRBJ2-6; D uncertain. Trimming took 0 bases from V and 2 from J, leaving 5 bases between them. CDR3 length equals 15 residues. Germline-derived CDR1 and CDR2 are MNHEY and SVGAGI. The DNA of the CDR3 is TGTGCCAGCAGTTACTCAGACGCTGGGGCCAACGTCCTGACTTTC. Amino acids: CASSYSDAGANVLTF.

The chain uses TRBV6-5 and TRBJ2-7; 9 positions agree with TRBD1. Trimming at V came to 6 bases and at J to 4 bases, leaving 10 bases not matched to a gene. Per the germline V gene, CDR1 is MNHEY and CDR2 is SVGAGI. The CDR3 is 15 amino acids. This CDR3 reads CASSRQGQGIYEQYF. As DNA, the CDR3 is TGTGCCAGCAGCCGCCAGGGACAGGGAATTTACGAGCAGTACTTC.

J is TRBJ2-6 and V is TRBV5-1; D is undetermined. V lost 0 bases and J lost 0, with 10 bases in between. Germline V CDR1 and CDR2: SGHRS, YFSETQ. This CDR3 has 17 amino acids. The chain's CDR3 is CASSLGQFSSGANVLTF. The CDR3 DNA is TGCGCCAGCAGCTTGGGGCAGTTCTCCTCTGGGGCCAACGTCCTGACTTTC.

The chain uses TRBV7-2 and TRBJ2-6; 8 nucleotides align to TRBD2. Germline V lookup: CDR1 SGHTA, CDR2 FQGNSA. The junction had 9 bases not matched to a gene; V was cut back by 5 bases and J by 0 bases. There are 18 residues in the CDR3. CDR3 sequence reads: CASSRTSLLLSGANVLTF. In nucleotides, the CDR3 is TGTGCCAGCAGCCGGACTAGCCTTCTCCTCTCTGGGGCCAACGTCCTGACTTTC.

The chain has TRBV5-5 and TRBJ1-5; D is unclear. With 7 bases removed from V and 0 bases from J, the gap between germline ends came to 14 bases. The length of the CDR3 is 15 residues. The germline CDR1 and CDR2 sequences are SGHKS and YYEKEE (reference sequence). Here the CDR3 DNA reads TGTGCCAGCCTATTGTGGGCCGGTAGCAATCAGCCCCAGCATTTT. This codes for CASLLWAGSNQPQHF.

The rearrangement uses TRBV5-1 and TRBJ1-4; tentatively, D is TRBD1 (5 bases). Germline CDR1 reads SGHRS; CDR2 reads YFSETQ. The germline V and J ends were trimmed by 4 bases and 5 bases, with 12 bases remaining between them. CDR3 length: 14 amino acids. The CDR3 DNA sequence: TGCGCCAGCAGCCTGGGACGGGGGAATGAAAAACTGTTTTTT. Protein product: CASSLGRGNEKLFF.

The gene calls are TRBV6-1 and TRBJ2-1; D uncertain. Trimming left V 7 bases short and J 9 bases short, with 19 bases between. Germline CDR1 reads MNHNS; CDR2 reads SASEGT. This CDR3 region has 14 residues. CDR3 sequence reads: CASNDIPITSEQFF. The CDR3 DNA reads as TGTGCCAGCAACGACATACCCATCACGTCTGAGCAGTTCTTC.

Only a few counts were recorded for this clone. This sequence joins TRBV5-6 and TRBJ1-2; 7 positions match TRBD1. V lost 0 bases, J lost 7 bases, and 3 bases stayed unmatched. This CDR3 region has 13 residues. CDR1 is SGHDT, CDR2 YYEEEE, per germline. The CDR3 is CASSLGTGRGYTF. In DNA form, the CDR3 reads TGTGCCAGCAGCTTGGGGACAGGTCGTGGCTACACCTTC.

The gene calls are TRBV25-1 and TRBJ1-1; no clear D gene. The germline gives CDR1 MGHDK, CDR2 SYGVNS. The CDR3 contains 13 residues. V was cut by 4 bases and J by 2 bases, with 8 bases left in between. CDR3 bases: TGTGCCAGCAGTGGAAGTTCTAACACTGAAGCTTTCTTT. This encodes CASSGSSNTEAFF.

The V call is TRBV10-3, the J call TRBJ2-7; 9 nucleotides agree with TRBD2. Germline V gene sequence: CDR1 ENHRY, CDR2 SYGVKD. CDR3 length: 14 residues. After removal of 4 bases from V and 2 bases from J, the junction contained 3 bases not matched to a gene. The CDR3 loop is CAISGTSAPYEQYF. The CDR3, as DNA: TGTGCCATCAGTGGGACTAGCGCACCCTACGAGCAGTACTTC.

This clone was seen more than once but under ten times. This rearrangement joins TRBV19 to TRBJ2-2; D is possibly TRBD1 (6 bases). CDR3 size: 17 residues. V dropped 7 bases and J dropped 6 bases, with 24 bases sitting between them. The germline gives CDR1 LNHDA, CDR2 SQIVND (reference sequence). Here the CDR3 reads CASNFVGLQGLAGELFF. DNA for the CDR3: TGTGCCAGTAACTTTGTGGGCCTTCAGGGGCTTGCCGGGGAGCTGTTTTTT.

This sequence joins TRBV7-8 and TRBJ1-4; the D gene is possibly TRBD1 (5 bases). Trimming removed 1 base from V and 7 bases from J, with 13 bases in between. This CDR3 spans 15 amino acids. Germline V CDR1 and CDR2: SGHVS, FQNEAQ. The CDR3 sequence: CASSLVPGVGEKLFF. The CDR3 DNA reads TGTGCCAGCAGCTTAGTCCCGGGGGTGGGTGAAAAACTGTTTTTT.